Presented here are 8 T cell receptor beta chains from one specimen sequenced in a study of blood T cell repertoires in COVID-19. The method was immunoSEQ multiplex PCR; TCRdb's version includes in-frame clones alone and lacks a portion of them. The sample lists roughly 95,000 clones, 82% seen once, with 15% to 20% in the top ten. The source material was peripheral blood. All receptors come from an elderly man with acute or convalescent COVID-19.

The rearrangement links TRBV28 to TRBJ1-5; D uncertain. CDR1 and CDR2 (germline): MDHEN, SYDVKM. V dropped 8 bases and J dropped 0 bases, with 8 bases sitting between them. The length of the CDR3 is 13 residues. In nucleotides, the CDR3 is TGTGCCAGCGCAAGAGATAGCAATCAGCCCCAGCATTTT. It translates to CASARDSNQPQHF.

The chain has TRBV7-2 and TRBJ2-7; 14 bases are a match to TRBD2. Germline-derived CDR1 and CDR2 are SGHTA and FQGNSA. This CDR3 is built from 19 residues. V lost 5 bases to trimming and J lost 3 bases; unmatched junction nucleotides: 15. The CDR3 loop reads CASSPRLAGGQRGGYEQYF. CDR3 sequence (DNA): TGTGCCAGCAGCCCTCGACTAGCGGGAGGGCAAAGGGGTGGCTACGAGCAGTACTTC.

The CDR3 DNA sequence: TGCGCCAGCAGTGCGGGAATCACAGATACGCAGTATTTT. Its protein product is CASSAGITDTQYF. This chain uses TRBV10-1 with TRBJ2-3; possibly TRBD2 for D (5 bases). Trimming left V 4 bases short and J 2 bases short, with 7 bases between. This CDR3 is built from 13 residues. Germline V gene lookup returns CDR1 WNHNN and CDR2 SYGVQD (reference sequence).

The rearrangement links TRBV9 to TRBJ2-5; D might be TRBD1 (5 bases). Germline-derived CDR1 and CDR2 are SGDLS and YYNGEE. V lost 4 bases and J lost 5, with 15 bases in between. The CDR3 runs to 14 residues. The CDR3, as DNA: TGTGCCAGCAGCCCAGGACATTTTCGGGAGACCCAGTACTTC. This translates into CASSPGHFRETQYF. The variable domain in full, completed from reference TRBV9 and TRBJ2-5, reads DSGVTQTPKHLITATGQRVTLRCSPRSGDLSVYWYQQSLDQGLQFLIQYYNGEERAKGNILERFSAQQFPDLHSELNLSSLELGDSALYFCASSPGHFRETQYFGPGTRLLVL.

The chain recombines TRBV5-4 with TRBJ1-5, with 9 bases that match TRBD1. With V trimmed by 4 bases and J by 3 bases, 2 bases remained unmatched. Germline V gene data show CDR1 as SGHNT and CDR2 as YYREEE (reference sequence). The CDR3 spans 14 residues. This chain's CDR3 is CASSRQGVNQPQHF. CDR3 DNA: TGTGCCAGCAGCCGACAGGGGGTCAATCAGCCCCAGCATTTT.

This clone came up once. The chain combines TRBV19 with TRBJ1-5; no firm D call. CDR1 and CDR2 (germline): LNHDA, SQIVND (reference sequence). The CDR3 loop spans 14 amino acids. The V and J ends lost 0 bases and 0 bases respectively, with 3 bases between them. The DNA for the CDR3 is TGTGCCAGTAGTATAGACGGTAGCAATCAGCCCCAGCATTTT. It yields the protein CASSIDGSNQPQHF. The full variable domain, its missing parts supplied by reference TRBV19 and TRBJ1-5, is DGGITQSPKYLFRKEGQNVTLSCEQNLNHDAMYWYRQDPGQGLRLIYYSQIVNDFQKGDIAEGYSVSREKKESFPLTVTSAQKNPTAFYLCASSIDGSNQPQHFGDGTRLSIL.

There are a few counts of this clone. The rearrangement links TRBV2 to TRBJ2-5, with TRBD1 identical over 8 bases. V shed 6 bases and J 5 bases; nucleotides not matched to a gene: 5. Germline loops: CDR1 SNHLY, CDR2 FYNNEI. The CDR3 sequence is 13 residues long. The CDR3 DNA sequence: TGTGCCAGCAGCGGGACAGGCCGGGAGACCCAGTACTTC. Residues: CASSGTGRETQYF.

The chain couples TRBV5-1 to TRBJ2-5, with 9 bases matching TRBD1. CDR1 and CDR2 from the germline V gene are SGHRS and YFSETQ. V dropped 3 bases and J dropped 5; count of bases not matched to a gene: 2. There are 13 residues in the CDR3. The CDR3 DNA sequence: TGCGCCAGCAGCTCCGGACAGGGGGAGACCCAGTACTTC. It translates to CASSSGQGETQYF.